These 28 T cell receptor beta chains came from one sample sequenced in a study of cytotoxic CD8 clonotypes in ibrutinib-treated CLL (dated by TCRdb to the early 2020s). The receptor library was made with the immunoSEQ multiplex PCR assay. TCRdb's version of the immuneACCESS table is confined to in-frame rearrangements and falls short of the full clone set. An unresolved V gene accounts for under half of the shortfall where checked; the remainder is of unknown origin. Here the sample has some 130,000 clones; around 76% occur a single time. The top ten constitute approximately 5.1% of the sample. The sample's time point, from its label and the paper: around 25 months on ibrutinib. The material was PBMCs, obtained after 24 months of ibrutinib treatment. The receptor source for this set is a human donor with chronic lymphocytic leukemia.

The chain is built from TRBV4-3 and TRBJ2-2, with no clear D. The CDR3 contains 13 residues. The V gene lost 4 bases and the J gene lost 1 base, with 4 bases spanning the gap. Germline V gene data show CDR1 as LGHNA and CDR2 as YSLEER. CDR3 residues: CASSPVNTGELFF. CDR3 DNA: TGCGCCAGCAGCCCAGTGAACACCGGGGAGCTGTTTTTT.

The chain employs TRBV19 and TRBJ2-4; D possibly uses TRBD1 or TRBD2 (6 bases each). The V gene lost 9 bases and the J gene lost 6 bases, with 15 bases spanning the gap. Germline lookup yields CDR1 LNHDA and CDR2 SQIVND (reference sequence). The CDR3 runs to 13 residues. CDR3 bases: TGTGCCAGCCGGGGGCAGCCAGGAAACATTCAGTACTTC. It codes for CASRGQPGNIQYF.

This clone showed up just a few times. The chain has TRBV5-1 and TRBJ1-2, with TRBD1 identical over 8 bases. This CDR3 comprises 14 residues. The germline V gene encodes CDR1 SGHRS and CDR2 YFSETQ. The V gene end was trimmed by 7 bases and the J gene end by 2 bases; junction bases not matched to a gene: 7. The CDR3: CASQKTGENYGYTF. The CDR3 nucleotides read TGCGCCAGCCAGAAGACAGGGGAAAACTATGGCTACACCTTC.

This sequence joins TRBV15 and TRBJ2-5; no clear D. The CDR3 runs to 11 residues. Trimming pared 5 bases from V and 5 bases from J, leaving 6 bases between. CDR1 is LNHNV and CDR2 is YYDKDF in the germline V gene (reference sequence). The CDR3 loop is CATSSQETQYF. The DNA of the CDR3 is TGTGCCACCAGCTCCCAGGAGACCCAGTACTTC.

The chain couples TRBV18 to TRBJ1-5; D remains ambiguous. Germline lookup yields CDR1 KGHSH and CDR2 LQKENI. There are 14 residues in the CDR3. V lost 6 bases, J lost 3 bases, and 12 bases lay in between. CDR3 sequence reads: CASSLGPLNQPQHF. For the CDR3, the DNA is TGTGCCAGCTCCCTGGGCCCGCTCAATCAGCCCCAGCATTTT.

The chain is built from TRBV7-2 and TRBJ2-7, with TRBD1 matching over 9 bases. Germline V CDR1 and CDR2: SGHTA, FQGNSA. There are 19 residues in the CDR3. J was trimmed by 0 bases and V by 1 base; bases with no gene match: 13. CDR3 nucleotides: TGTGCCAGCAGCTTAGACACCTCCGGGGGGACAGGGATCTCCTACGAGCAGTACTTC. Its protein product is CASSLDTSGGTGISYEQYF.

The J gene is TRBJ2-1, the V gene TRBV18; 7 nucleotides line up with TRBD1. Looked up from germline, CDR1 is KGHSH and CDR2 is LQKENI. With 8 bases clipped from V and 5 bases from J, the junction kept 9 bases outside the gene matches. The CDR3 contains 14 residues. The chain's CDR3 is CASTVTGDHNEQFF. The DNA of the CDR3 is TGTGCCAGCACCGTAACAGGGGACCACAATGAGCAGTTCTTC.

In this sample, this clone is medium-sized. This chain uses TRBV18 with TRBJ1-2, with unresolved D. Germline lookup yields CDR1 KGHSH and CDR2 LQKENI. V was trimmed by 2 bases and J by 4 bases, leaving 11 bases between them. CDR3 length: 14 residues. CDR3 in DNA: TGTGCCAGCTCACCAACCCGTGGACTCTATGGCTACACCTTC. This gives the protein CASSPTRGLYGYTF.

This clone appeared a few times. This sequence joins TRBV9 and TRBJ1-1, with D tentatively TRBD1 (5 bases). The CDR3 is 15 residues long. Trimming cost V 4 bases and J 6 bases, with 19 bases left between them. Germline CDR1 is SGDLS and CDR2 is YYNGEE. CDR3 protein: CASSPLIPTDPEAFF. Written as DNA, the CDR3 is TGTGCCAGCAGCCCCCTCATCCCGACAGACCCTGAAGCTTTCTTT. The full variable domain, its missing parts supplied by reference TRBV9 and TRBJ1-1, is DSGVTQTPKHLITATGQRVTLRCSPRSGDLSVYWYQQSLDQGLQFLIQYYNGEERAKGNILERFSAQQFPDLHSELNLSSLELGDSALYFCASSPLIPTDPEAFFGQGTRLTVV.

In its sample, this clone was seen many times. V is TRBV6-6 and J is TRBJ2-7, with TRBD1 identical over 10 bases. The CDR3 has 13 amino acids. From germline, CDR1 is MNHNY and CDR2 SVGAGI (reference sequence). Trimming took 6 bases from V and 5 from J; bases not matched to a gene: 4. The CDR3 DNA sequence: TGTGCCAGCAGGTCGGGACAGGGGAACGAGCAGTACTTC. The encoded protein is CASRSGQGNEQYF.

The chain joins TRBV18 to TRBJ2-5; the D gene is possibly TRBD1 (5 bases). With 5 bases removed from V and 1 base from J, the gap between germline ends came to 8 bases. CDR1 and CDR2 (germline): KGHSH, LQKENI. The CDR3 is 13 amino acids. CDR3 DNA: TGTGCCAGCTCAGGGGCGGTCCAAGAGACCCAGTACTTC. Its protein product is CASSGAVQETQYF. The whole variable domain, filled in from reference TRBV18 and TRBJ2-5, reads NAGVMQNPRHLVRRRGQEARLRCSPMKGHSHVYWYRQLPEEGLKFMVYLQKENIIDESGMPKERFSAEFPKEGPSILRIQQVVRGDSAAYFCASSGAVQETQYFGPGTRLLVL.

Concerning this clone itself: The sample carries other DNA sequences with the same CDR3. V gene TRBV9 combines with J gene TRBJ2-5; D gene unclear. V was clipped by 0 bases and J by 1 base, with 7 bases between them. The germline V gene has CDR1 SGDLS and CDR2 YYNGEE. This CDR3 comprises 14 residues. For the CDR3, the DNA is TGTGCCAGCAGCGTAGGTGGCAGCCAAGAGACCCAGTACTTC. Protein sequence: CASSVGGSQETQYF.

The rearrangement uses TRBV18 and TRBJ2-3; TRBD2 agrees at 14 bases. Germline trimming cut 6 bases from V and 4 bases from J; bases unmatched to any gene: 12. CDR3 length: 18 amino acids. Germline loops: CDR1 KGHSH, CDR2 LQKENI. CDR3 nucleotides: TGTGCCAGCTCGCCGGGACTAGCGGGGGCCCCAGGGGCAGATACGCAGTATTTT. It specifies CASSPGLAGAPGADTQYF.

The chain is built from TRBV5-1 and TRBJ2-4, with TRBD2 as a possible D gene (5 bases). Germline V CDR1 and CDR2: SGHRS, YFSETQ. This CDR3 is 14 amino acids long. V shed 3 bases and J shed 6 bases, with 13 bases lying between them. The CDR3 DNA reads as TGCGCCAGCAGCTACGGCGCCGCGGGAAACATTCAGTACTTC. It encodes CASSYGAAGNIQYF.

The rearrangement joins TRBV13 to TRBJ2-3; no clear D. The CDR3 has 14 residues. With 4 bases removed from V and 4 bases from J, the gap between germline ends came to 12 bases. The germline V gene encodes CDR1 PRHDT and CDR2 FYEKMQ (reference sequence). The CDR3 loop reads CASSSRRPADTQYF. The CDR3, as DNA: TGTGCCAGCAGCTCAAGACGGCCCGCAGATACGCAGTATTTT.

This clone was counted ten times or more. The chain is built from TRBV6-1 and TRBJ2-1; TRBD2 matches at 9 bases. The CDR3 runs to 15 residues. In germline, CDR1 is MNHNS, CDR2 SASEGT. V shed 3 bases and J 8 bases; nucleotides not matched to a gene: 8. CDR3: CASSDPAGGVDEQFF. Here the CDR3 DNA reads TGTGCCAGCAGTGACCCAGCGGGAGGTGTCGATGAGCAGTTCTTC.

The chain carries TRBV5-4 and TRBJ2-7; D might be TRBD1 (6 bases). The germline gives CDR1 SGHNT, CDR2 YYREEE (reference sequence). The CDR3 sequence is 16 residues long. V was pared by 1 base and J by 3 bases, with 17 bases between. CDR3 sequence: CASSLPKGHSRYEQYF. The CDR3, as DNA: TGTGCCAGCAGCTTGCCAAAGGGACATTCCCGCTACGAGCAGTACTTC.

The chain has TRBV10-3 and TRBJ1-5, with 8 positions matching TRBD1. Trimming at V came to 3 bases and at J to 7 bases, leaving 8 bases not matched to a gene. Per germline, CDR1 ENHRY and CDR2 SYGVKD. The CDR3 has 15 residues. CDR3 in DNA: TGTGCCATCAGTGACGACAGGGGATTCTCCCAGCCCCAGCATTTT. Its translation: CAISDDRGFSQPQHF.

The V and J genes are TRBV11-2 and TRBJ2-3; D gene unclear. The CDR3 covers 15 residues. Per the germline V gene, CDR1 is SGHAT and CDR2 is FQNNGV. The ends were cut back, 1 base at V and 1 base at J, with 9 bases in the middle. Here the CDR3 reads CASSLGSERTDTQYF. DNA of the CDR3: TGTGCCAGCAGCTTAGGGTCAGAGCGCACAGATACGCAGTATTTT.

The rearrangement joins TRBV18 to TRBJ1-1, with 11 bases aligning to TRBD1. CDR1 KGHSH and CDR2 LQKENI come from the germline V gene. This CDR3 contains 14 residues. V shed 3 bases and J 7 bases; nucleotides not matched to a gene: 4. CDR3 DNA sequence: TGTGCCAGCTCACCGCCGGGACAGGGGGATGAAGCTTTCTTT. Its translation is CASSPPGQGDEAFF.

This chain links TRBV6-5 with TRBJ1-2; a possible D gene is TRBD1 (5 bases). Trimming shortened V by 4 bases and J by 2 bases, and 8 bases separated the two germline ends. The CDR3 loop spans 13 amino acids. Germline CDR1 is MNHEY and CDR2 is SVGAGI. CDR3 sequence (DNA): TGTGCCAGCAGTTGGGGGACCAACTATGGCTACACCTTC. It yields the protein CASSWGTNYGYTF.

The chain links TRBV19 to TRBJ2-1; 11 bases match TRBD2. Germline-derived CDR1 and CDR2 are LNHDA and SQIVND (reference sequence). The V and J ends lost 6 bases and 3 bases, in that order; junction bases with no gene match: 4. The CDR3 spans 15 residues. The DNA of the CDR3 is TGTGCCAGTAGGGACCTAGCGGGAGGCTACAATGAGCAGTTCTTC. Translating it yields CASRDLAGGYNEQFF.

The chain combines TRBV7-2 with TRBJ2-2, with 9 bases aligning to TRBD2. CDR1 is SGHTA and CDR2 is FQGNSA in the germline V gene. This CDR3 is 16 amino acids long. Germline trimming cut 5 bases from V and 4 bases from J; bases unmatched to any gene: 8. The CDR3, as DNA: TGTGCCAGCAGCCCCAGGACTAGCGCGACCACCGGGGAGCTGTTTTTT. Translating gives CASSPRTSATTGELFF.

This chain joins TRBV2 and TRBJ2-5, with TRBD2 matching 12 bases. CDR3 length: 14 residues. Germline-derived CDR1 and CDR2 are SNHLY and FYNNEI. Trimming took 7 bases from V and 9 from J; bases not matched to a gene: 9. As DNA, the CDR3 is TGTGCCAGCAAGGGGCTAGCGGGAGGGGCGGCCCAGTACTTC. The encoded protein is CASKGLAGGAAQYF.

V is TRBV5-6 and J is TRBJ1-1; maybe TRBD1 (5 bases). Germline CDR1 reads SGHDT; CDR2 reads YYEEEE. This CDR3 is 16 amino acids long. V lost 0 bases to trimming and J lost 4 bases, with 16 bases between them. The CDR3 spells CASSLGPPGRGTEAFF. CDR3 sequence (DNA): TGTGCCAGCAGCTTGGGGCCCCCCGGAAGGGGCACTGAAGCTTTCTTT. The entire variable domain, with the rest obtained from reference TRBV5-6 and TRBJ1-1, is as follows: DAGVTQSPTHLIKTRGQQVTLRCSPKSGHDTVSWYQQALGQGPQFIFQYYEEEERQRGNFPDRFSGHQFPNYSSELNVNALLLGDSALYLCASSLGPPGRGTEAFFGQGTRLTVV.

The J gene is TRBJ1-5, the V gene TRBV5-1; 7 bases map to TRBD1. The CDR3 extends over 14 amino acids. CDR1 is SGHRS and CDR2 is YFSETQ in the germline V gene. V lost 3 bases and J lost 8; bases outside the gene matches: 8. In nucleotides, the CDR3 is TGCGCCAGCAGCTCCGGGGCAGGGGGAGAGCCCCAGCATTTT. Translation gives CASSSGAGGEPQHF.

The DNA for the CDR3 is TGTGCCAGCAGGGCCCAAGGGGAGCTGTTTTTT. This translates into CASRAQGELFF. The chain is built from TRBV7-2 and TRBJ2-2; no reliable D call. Deletions cut 6 bases from V and 8 bases from J, with 7 bases between. The CDR3 has 11 amino acids. Germline V gives CDR1 SGHTA, CDR2 FQGNSA.

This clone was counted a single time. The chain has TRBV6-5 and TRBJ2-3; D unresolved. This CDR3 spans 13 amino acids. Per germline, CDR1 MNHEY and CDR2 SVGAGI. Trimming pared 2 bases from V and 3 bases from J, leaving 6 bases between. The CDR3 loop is CASSYGQTDTQYF. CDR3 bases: TGTGCCAGCAGTTACGGGCAGACAGATACGCAGTATTTT.